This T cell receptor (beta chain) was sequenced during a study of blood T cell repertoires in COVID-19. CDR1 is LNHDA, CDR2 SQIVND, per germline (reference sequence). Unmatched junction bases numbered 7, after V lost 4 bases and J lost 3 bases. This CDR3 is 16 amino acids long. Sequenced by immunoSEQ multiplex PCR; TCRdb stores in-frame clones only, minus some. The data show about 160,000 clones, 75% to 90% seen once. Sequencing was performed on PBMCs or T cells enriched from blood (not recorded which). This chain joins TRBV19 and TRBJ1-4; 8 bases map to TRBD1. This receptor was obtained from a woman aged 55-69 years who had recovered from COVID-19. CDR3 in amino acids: CASSSQGASANEKLFF. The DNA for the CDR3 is TGTGCCAGTAGTAGTCAGGGGGCTTCAGCTAATGAAAAACTGTTTTTT.